This T cell receptor beta chain is from a study of neurological immune-mediated disorders. Per germline, CDR1 SGHDT and CDR2 YYEEEE. Trimming took 0 bases from V and 3 from J; bases not matched to a gene: 7. This CDR3 has 17 amino acids. As for the cDNA, it was generated by 5'RACE with 10-nucleotide random UMIs. A single record per CDR3 protein comes from TCRdb applying MiXCR to the 5' RACE reads. Among around 60,000 distinct CDR3 sequences listed, roughly 3.5% were seen once. This clonotype appeared many times. This clonotype was obtained from a woman aged 60-75 years with multiple sclerosis. The sequenced material came from PBMCs. The chain joins TRBV5-6 to TRBJ2-2; 8 bases agree with TRBD2. This chain's CDR3 is CASSLANGRADTGELFF. In DNA form, the CDR3 reads TGTGCCAGCAGCTTGGCCAACGGGAGGGCGGACACCGGGGAGCTGTTTTTT.